The 8 T cell receptor beta chains listed next were all sequenced from one sample in a study of T cell responses to AZD1222 COVID-19 vaccine. Clones were read by immunoSEQ multiplex PCR, and TCRdb kept only the in-frame ones, dropping some. This sample carries more than 110,000 clones, around 93% of them seen once, and the ten largest clones take around 3%. Sequences were derived from peripheral blood, sampled on day 0 of AZD1222 vaccination. These receptors originate from an adult in good health.

The genes are TRBV11-2 and TRBJ2-7; D unclear. Trimming left V 1 base short and J 3 bases short, with 4 bases between. From germline, CDR1 is SGHAT and CDR2 FQNNGV. The length of the CDR3 is 12 residues. Written as DNA, the CDR3 is TGTGCCAGCAGCTTAGGCGTCTACGAGCAGTACTTC. Translated, it gives CASSLGVYEQYF.

This clone appeared a few times. V usage is TRBV21-1 and J usage is TRBJ1-2; TRBD1 is the table's D call, not checked against the DNA. TRBV21-1 is a pseudogene segment. The CDR3 totals 16 residues. In DNA form, the CDR3 reads TGTGCCAGCAGCATCGCCGTGGGGACAGGAGTCTATGGCTACACCTTC. Its translation is CASSIAVGTGVYGYTF.

This chain connects TRBV7-9 to TRBJ1-5; 8 bases agree with TRBD1. The CDR3 sequence is 15 residues long. Germline loops: CDR1 SEHNR, CDR2 FQNEAQ (reference sequence). V shed 3 bases, J shed 4 bases, and the junction held 5 bases outside the gene matches. CDR3 DNA sequence: TGTGCCAGCAGCTTGGGGACAGGAGGAAATCAGCCCCAGCATTTT. As protein: CASSLGTGGNQPQHF.

The chain joins TRBV7-9 to TRBJ2-5, with D possibly being TRBD2 (6 bases). CDR3 length equals 15 residues. V lost 2 bases, J lost 5 bases, and 15 bases lay in between. Germline V gives CDR1 SEHNR, CDR2 FQNEAQ (reference sequence). CDR3 sequence: CASSLPSRGLETQYF. In nucleotides, the CDR3 is TGTGCCAGCAGCTTACCCAGCCGGGGGTTGGAGACCCAGTACTTC.

The chain is built from TRBV6-2 or TRBV6-3 and TRBJ1-2, with TRBD1 matching 7 bases. The CDR3 runs 15 residues. With V trimmed by 2 bases and J by 6 bases, 9 bases remained unmatched. Germline CDR1 MNHEY, CDR2 SVGEGT. The CDR3 region is CASSYLRDSLNGYTF. The CDR3 DNA reads TGTGCCAGCAGTTACCTCCGGGACAGCCTAAATGGCTACACCTTC.

V usage is TRBV12-3 or TRBV12-4 and J usage is TRBJ1-6; D is unclear. Trimming stripped 3 bases from V and 8 bases from J, with 5 bases between. This CDR3 spans 12 amino acids. The chain's CDR3 is CASSLSYSPLHF. The DNA for the CDR3 is TGTGCCAGCAGTTTGAGTTATTCACCCCTCCACTTT.

The chain joins TRBV6-5 to TRBJ2-1, with 13 positions matching TRBD2. In germline, CDR1 is MNHEY, CDR2 SVGAGI. Trimming took 6 bases from V and 9 from J; bases not matched to a gene: 8. This CDR3 region has 15 residues. This chain's CDR3 is CASRTSGRAALEQFF. The CDR3 nucleotides are TGTGCCAGCAGAACTAGCGGGAGGGCCGCCCTTGAGCAGTTCTTC.

This clone was counted a few times. J is TRBJ2-5 and V is TRBV11-2; 10 bases map to TRBD2. V gave up 1 base and J gave up 2 bases; unmatched junction bases: 4. CDR3 size: 16 residues. CDR1 and CDR2 (germline): SGHAT, FQNNGV. For the CDR3, the DNA is TGTGCCAGCAGCTTAGTTAGCGGGAGGACTCAAGAGACCCAGTACTTC. This encodes CASSLVSGRTQETQYF.